This T cell receptor (beta chain) was sequenced for a study of identical twins (dated by TCRdb to 2015 to 2016). Study-level background: The study deep-sequenced TCR alpha and beta repertoires from monozygotic twins, unrelated adults of various ages and cord blood to test whether fetal clonotypes persist. Replicate twin experiments were performed at different times using different library preparation protocols to rule out contamination.

To note about this clonotype: Its antigen remains unidentified. No base qualities exist here, and no much larger clone lies one base off it.

Study-wide conclusions, independent of this receptor: Abundant cord blood beta clonotypes carried fewer insertions; young adult naive repertoires showed a weaker similar trend, while memory repertoires showed none. In beta out-of-frame sequences, excess twin sharing was weaker, because having fewer shared sequences lowered the signal-to-noise ratio. Conclusions relied on cross-sectional statistical analysis, since the same donors could not be followed over many years. Invariant T cells such as MAIT and iNKT could partly confound zero-insertion analyses, although diverse VJ usage argued against such confounding for most clonotypes. Compared with coincidental sharing between unrelated individuals, an excess of low generation-probability sequences was observed among out-of-frame TCR alpha sequences shared between twins. Out-of-frame TCR alpha sharing in monozygotic twins was systematically underestimated by recombination models, whereas sharing between unrelated individuals was in agreement with the recombination models.

Receptors were amplified or captured by 5' RACE. The listed sequencing device is Illumina HiSeq 2000. Template switching added a universal primer binding site, and the final cDNA carried a unique molecular identifier that allowed TCR cDNA molecules to be counted accurately. Specific primers in the conserved constant-segment region were used to synthesize first-strand cDNA for the TCR alpha and beta chains. To control for contamination, every cDNA library carried two barcodes: a SMART-Mk sample barcode plus Illumina barcodes. TruSeq adapter sequences along with Illumina sample barcodes were introduced in two successive PCR steps. The TCR alpha and beta cDNA libraries were sequenced on the Illumina HiSeq platform using custom primers. The study's own analysis went as follows. Unique molecular identifiers were extracted from raw reads with MiGEC, and CDR3 positions were determined with MiXCR. For each individual, recombination models were inferred using an EM algorithm with the repgenHMM and IGoR tools. Shared clonotype analysis was performed with the tcR package in R, normalizing sharing by the product of cloneset sizes. To study raw recombination without the effects of thymic and clonal selection, out-of-frame nonproductive sequences were analyzed. TCRdb reprocessing: public reads trimmed at Q25 with fastp, clones called with MiXCR, in-frame beta chains kept. Identical CDR3 protein sequences are pooled into one entry, listed with their most common genes and DNA. These V and J calls derive from TCRdb rather than the authors' analysis. The sample table contains roughly 720,000 distinct CDR3 sequences; only one count was recorded for over 15% of them. The ten largest account for less than 15% of the sample.

The CDR3, from cysteine to phenylalanine, totals 14 residues. Only CDR3 DNA remains: 42 bases, in frame from the first base. At the junction V is shortened by 8 bases and J by 6 bases; bases outside the gene matches: 6. From the germline V gene (reference sequence), CDR1 is LNHNV and CDR2 is YYDKDF. Every donor in the study was a healthy Caucasian. The twin cohort comprised three pairs of female monozygotic twins, all aged roughly 18 to 30 years. Peripheral blood mononuclear cells were the source from which RNA for the TCR libraries was isolated. This sample also belongs to another study, concerning T cells expressing NK-cell markers. As the second paper documents: Three sorted T-cell subsets (CD3+CD56+NKG2C+, CD3+CD56+NKG2C- and CD3+CD56-NKG2C+) from roughly eight donors had their TCR beta-chain repertoires profiled. Seven of the eight sequenced donors were HCMV-seropositive and one was HCMV-seronegative. To restrict sorting to alphabetaTCR-expressing T cells, an anti-gammadeltaTCR antibody was added in several experiments. In 5 to 7 donors, the dominant CD3+CD56+NKG2C+ clonotypes were found to rank among the top 10 CD8+ clonotypes and to make up about 1.0-7.5% of CD8+ T cells. Those dominant clonotypes were again the most abundant among CD3+CD56-NKG2C+ cells in a few donors, at about 25-65%. Whether the expanded NKG2C-expressing T cell clones were specific for HCMV antigens remained unclear. The study sequenced eight donors, all healthy volunteers chosen at random: three men and five women. HCMV-specific IgG was detected in serum with a commercial ELISA kit to determine HCMV serostatus. For several donors, bulk peripheral blood T-cell repertoires were also sequenced from unsorted PBMC. MIGEC was used to demultiplex reads and group reads by UMI, and MiTCR was used to assemble and quantify clonotypes. To exclude erroneous sequences, only TCR cDNA sequences supported by at least two reads were retained. The tcR package was used for downstream repertoire analysis, and clonotypes were matched across fractions by CDR3 nucleotide sequence plus V segment. VDJmatch was used to annotate antigen specificity against VDJdb, with one amino acid substitution in CDR3 permitted.

This receptor was identified in a woman under 30 in good health. Sequencing was carried out using PBMCs. The rearrangement joined TRBV15 to TRBJ2-1; 11 bases in the middle match TRBD2. The DNA sequence is as follows: TGTGCCACCGCCACGGGACTAGCGGTCAATGAGCAGTTCTTC. This encodes CATATGLAVNEQFF.